Sequencing of this TCR beta chain was carried out in a study of blood T cell repertoires in COVID-19. Study information: Sites across the United States, Italy and Spain contributed samples from acute and convalescent COVID-19. T cells, B-cell-depleted T cells, or PBMCs provided the cDNA or gDNA that served as material.

This CDR3 contains 13 residues. The V gene lost 4 bases and the J gene lost 11 bases, with 13 bases spanning the gap. Germline-derived CDR1 and CDR2 are SGDLS and YYNGEE. Original methodology: The authors estimated nucleated cell counts from reference gene primer amplification. The assay was immunoSEQ multiplex PCR, and TCRdb's table has in-frame clones only and misses some. Clone size and V and J calls were adopted from that table, with D and trimming inferred from the DNA. Among over 65,000 clones, about 76% were seen once, and the ten largest hold approximately 44%. The TCR sequence derives from a man older than 75 with acute or convalescent COVID-19. The chain combines TRBV9 with TRBJ1-6; possibly TRBD1 for D (6 bases). The sequenced material came from peripheral blood. The CDR3 nucleotides are TGTGCCAGCAGCATAAATTGGGACACACCCCTCCACTTT. It translates to CASSINWDTPLHF.